The 27 T cell receptor beta chains presented below share a single source sample, sequenced in a study of CD8 T cells in ankylosing spondylitis. TCRdb re-analysed the 5' RACE reads in MiXCR, keeping a single row per CDR3 protein. Of about 200,000 distinct CDR3 sequences detected, 13% appear once; the ten largest clones hold about 15%. Sequenced material: blood, either unsorted or a sorted T cell fraction (not recorded which). The receptors stem from a male donor with ankylosing spondylitis or in good health (not recorded which).

The chain combines TRBV12-5 with TRBJ1-5, with D tentatively TRBD1 (5 bases). This CDR3 has 13 amino acids. V was cut by 5 bases and J by 3 bases, with 8 bases left in between. Germline V gene lookup returns CDR1 LGHNT and CDR2 FRNRAP. The CDR3 loop is CASGVGVNQPQHF. As DNA, the CDR3 is TGTGCTAGTGGTGTAGGGGTCAATCAGCCCCAGCATTTT.

The V gene is TRBV18, the J gene TRBJ2-5, with TRBD1 as a possible D gene (5 bases). V was pared by 6 bases and J by 5 bases, with 19 bases between. This CDR3 contains 15 residues. The V gene's germline CDR1 is KGHSH and CDR2 LQKENI. CDR3 sequence (DNA): TGTGCCAGCTCGCCTTACCAGGGTATCGGGGAGACCCAGTACTTC. It translates to CASSPYQGIGETQYF.

This clonotype was observed a handful of times. The V gene is TRBV24-1, the J gene TRBJ2-3, with D tentatively TRBD1 (6 bases). Looked up from germline, CDR1 is KGHDR and CDR2 is SFDVKD. The CDR3 spans 14 residues. With 5 bases removed from V and 4 bases from J, the gap between germline ends came to 12 bases. The CDR3 loop is CATSGGPQPDTQYF. The CDR3 coding sequence is TGTGCCACCAGTGGGGGGCCACAGCCAGATACGCAGTATTTT.

V and J are TRBV20-1 and TRBJ2-7, with 7 bases fitting TRBD1. Germline V CDR1 and CDR2: DFQATT, SNEGSKA (reference sequence). This CDR3 has 11 amino acids. Trimming removed 6 bases from V and 4 bases from J; junction bases left unmatched: 3. Here the CDR3 reads CSAPQGYEQYF. CDR3 bases: TGCAGTGCCCCACAGGGGTACGAGCAGTACTTC.

V usage is TRBV11-2 and J usage is TRBJ2-1, with 16 bases fitting TRBD2. The germline V gene encodes CDR1 SGHAT and CDR2 FQNNGV. CDR3 length: 20 amino acids. With 5 bases clipped from V and 7 bases from J, the junction kept 17 bases outside the gene matches. The CDR3 here is CASSAYMGLAGGTSRNEQFF. DNA for the CDR3: TGTGCCAGCAGCGCGTACATGGGACTAGCGGGAGGGACTTCTCGAAATGAGCAGTTCTTC.

In its sample, this clonotype was seen a few times. The rearrangement links TRBV6-2 or TRBV6-3 to TRBJ2-5, with a weak D call TRBD2 (5 bases). Germline values: CDR1 MNHEY, CDR2 SVGEGT. CDR3 length: 13 residues. Trimming cost V 5 bases and J 0 bases, with 7 bases left between them. The CDR3: CASSMTNQETQYF. The CDR3, as DNA: TGTGCCAGCAGTATGACTAACCAAGAGACCCAGTACTTC.

This clonotype came up a few times. This chain links TRBV15 with TRBJ2-5; possibly TRBD2 for D (5 bases). Trimming left V 2 bases short and J 4 bases short, with 17 bases between. This CDR3 comprises 16 residues. Germline CDR1 LNHNV, CDR2 YYDKDF (reference sequence). CDR3 DNA: TGTGCCACCAGCAGATTCAGCGGTGGGAGACCAGAGACCCAGTACTTC. It is translated as CATSRFSGGRPETQYF.

The table lists this clonotype with many counts. This chain uses TRBV6-1 with TRBJ2-1; D remains unclear. Germline assignment: CDR1 MNHNS and CDR2 SASEGT. The CDR3 is 15 amino acids. Trimming left V 1 base short and J 0 bases short, with 7 bases between. As DNA, the CDR3 is TGTGCCAGCAGTGAAGACAGAAGCTCCTACAATGAGCAGTTCTTC. Translated: CASSEDRSSYNEQFF.

This clonotype was counted between two and nine times. This chain connects TRBV30 to TRBJ1-6; D is unresolved. Germline V gives CDR1 GTSNPN, CDR2 SVGIG (reference sequence). The CDR3 totals 12 residues. Trimming stripped 3 bases from V and 12 bases from J, with 12 bases between. For the CDR3, the DNA is TGTGCCTGGAGACCGACTTCGAGACCCCTCCACTTT. Translated, it gives CAWRPTSRPLHF.

The CDR3 sequence: CASREGLAGIYNEQFF. The CDR3 DNA follows: TGTGCCAGCAGAGAGGGACTAGCGGGAATCTACAATGAGCAGTTCTTC. The chain combines TRBV27 with TRBJ2-1; 13 nucleotides align to TRBD2. CDR1 is MNHEY and CDR2 is SMNVEV in the germline V gene (reference sequence). The CDR3 runs to 16 residues. J gave up 3 bases and V 6 bases, and 5 bases lay outside the gene matches.

This clonotype was observed a handful of times. J is TRBJ1-2 and V is TRBV5-6; D call uncertain. Germline V lookup: CDR1 SGHDT, CDR2 YYEEEE. Trimming cost V 0 bases and J 5 bases, with 14 bases left between them. The CDR3 totals 15 residues. In DNA, the CDR3 is TGTGCCAGCAGCTTGGAGAATTTGGGGTCTTATGGCTACACCTTC. This encodes CASSLENLGSYGYTF.

V is TRBV3-1 and J is TRBJ2-7, with 7 positions matching TRBD2. CDR1 and CDR2 from the germline V gene are LGHDT and YNNKEL (reference sequence). V shed 0 bases and J 2 bases; nucleotides not matched to a gene: 1. The CDR3 is made up of 14 amino acids. In nucleotides, the CDR3 is TGTGCCAGCAGCCAAGAGGGGGGGGCCTACGAGCAGTACTTC. Its translation is CASSQEGGAYEQYF.

The CDR3 DNA follows: TGTGCCAGCAGTGACCTGACAGCTATTTACTCCTACGAGCAGTACTTC. It is translated as CASSDLTAIYSYEQYF. This rearrangement joins TRBV6-1 to TRBJ2-7, with TRBD1 as a possible D gene (5 bases). CDR1 is MNHNS and CDR2 is SASEGT in the germline V gene. The CDR3 runs 16 residues. V shed 3 bases and J shed 0 bases, with 15 bases lying between them.

The chain combines TRBV7-6 with TRBJ2-2; D is ambiguous. Germline V gives CDR1 SGHVS, CDR2 FNYEAQ. This CDR3 spans 15 amino acids. The ends were cut back, 5 bases at V and 6 bases at J, with 16 bases in the middle. The CDR3 protein is CASSPTGHSPGELFF. Here the CDR3 DNA reads TGTGCCAGCAGCCCGACGGGTCACTCACCCGGGGAGCTGTTTTTT.

The chain joins TRBV19 to TRBJ2-3; no reliable D call. V was shortened by 3 bases and J by 5 bases, with 3 bases between the two germline ends. The CDR3 has 11 amino acids. The germline V gene has CDR1 LNHDA and CDR2 SQIVND (reference sequence). The CDR3 here is CASSMRDTQYF. Here the CDR3 DNA reads TGTGCCAGTAGTATGCGAGATACGCAGTATTTT.

This clonotype was found a few times. CDR3 DNA: TGTGCCAGCAGTCCGGGACAGGGTTACAATGAGCAGTTCTTC. It is translated as CASSPGQGYNEQFF. The V and J genes are TRBV2 and TRBJ2-1, with TRBD1 matching over 9 bases. There are 14 residues in the CDR3. Trimming removed 5 bases from V and 4 bases from J; junction bases left unmatched: 3. Germline CDR1 and CDR2: SNHLY and FYNNEI.

This clonotype was observed at least ten times. The chain couples TRBV20-1 to TRBJ2-5; no definite D call. The germline gives CDR1 DFQATT, CDR2 SNEGSKA (reference sequence). Deletions cut 0 bases from V and 3 bases from J, with 14 bases between. CDR3 length: 15 amino acids. CDR3 amino acids: CSAREARSVEETQYF. CDR3 DNA: TGCAGTGCTAGAGAAGCCCGTTCGGTAGAAGAGACCCAGTACTTC.

This clonotype has just a few counts. The CDR3: CASSPLAGRGEQYF. DNA for the CDR3: TGTGCCAGCAGCCCACTAGCGGGGAGGGGGGAGCAGTACTTC. The V gene is TRBV4-2, the J gene TRBJ2-7, with 10 positions matching TRBD2. CDR1 and CDR2 from the germline V gene are LGHNA and YNFKEQ. J lost 7 bases, V lost 4 bases, and 7 bases had no gene match. This CDR3 is built from 14 residues.

This chain joins TRBV4-1 and TRBJ2-1, with D perhaps being TRBD1 or TRBD2 (5 bases each). The CDR3 length is 16 residues. The germline V and J ends were trimmed by 0 bases and 7 bases, with 16 bases remaining between them. CDR1 is MGHRA and CDR2 is YSYEKL in the germline V gene. CDR3: CASSQDEGRAGNEQFF. The DNA for the CDR3 is TGCGCCAGCAGCCAAGACGAGGGCAGGGCCGGGAATGAGCAGTTCTTC.

In its sample, this clonotype was seen a few times. The chain links TRBV3-1 to TRBJ2-2, with no clear D. The CDR3 contains 12 residues. Trimming took 3 bases from V and 4 from J, leaving 3 bases between them. Germline V gives CDR1 LGHDT, CDR2 YNNKEL (reference sequence). In DNA form, the CDR3 reads TGTGCCAGCAGCCATCCCACCGGGGAGCTGTTTTTT. Translation gives CASSHPTGELFF.

The rearrangement links TRBV5-6 to TRBJ1-1; 8 positions agree with TRBD1. The CDR3 covers 14 residues. V dropped 5 bases and J dropped 6; count of bases not matched to a gene: 9. Germline V lookup: CDR1 SGHDT, CDR2 YYEEEE. This CDR3 reads CASRHGQGSPEAFF. The CDR3, as DNA: TGTGCCAGCAGACATGGACAGGGTAGTCCTGAAGCTTTCTTT.

This clonotype appeared a few times. The genes are TRBV11-2 and TRBJ2-1; D call uncertain. The CDR3 covers 15 residues. The germline V gene encodes CDR1 SGHAT and CDR2 FQNNGV. Trimming took off 0 bases at V and 4 bases at J, with 10 bases between the two ends. The CDR3 region has the DNA TGTGCCAGCAGCTTAGAAGTAGGGCTGTACAATGAGCAGTTCTTC. Its protein is CASSLEVGLYNEQFF. Using reference TRBV11-2 and TRBJ2-1 for the parts outside the CDR3, the full variable domain is EAGVAQSPRYKIIEKRQSVAFWCNPISGHATLYWYQQILGQGPKLLIQFQNNGVVDDSQLPKDRFSAERLKGVDSTLKIQPAKLEDSAVYLCASSLEVGLYNEQFFGPGTRLTVL.

The gene calls are TRBV6-5 and TRBJ2-7; 9 nucleotides match TRBD2. The V segment lost 0 bases and the J segment 0 bases; nucleotides outside the gene matches: 6. Germline CDR1 is MNHEY and CDR2 is SVGAGI. The length of the CDR3 is 17 residues. The CDR3 is CASSYSPPTSGSYEQYF. The CDR3, as DNA: TGTGCCAGCAGTTACTCTCCTCCGACTAGCGGCTCCTACGAGCAGTACTTC.

This clonotype was counted between two and nine times. V is TRBV6-2 or TRBV6-3 and J is TRBJ2-7; TRBD1 might be the D (5 bases). Trimming stripped 3 bases from V and 0 bases from J, with 12 bases between. The CDR3 sequence is 15 residues long. Germline V gene sequence: CDR1 MNHEY, CDR2 SVGEGT. CDR3 bases: TGTGCCAGCAGTTATTTCGACAGCCGCTCCTACGAGCAGTACTTC. This encodes CASSYFDSRSYEQYF.

This clonotype turned up a few times. V is TRBV20-1 and J is TRBJ1-2; D might be TRBD1 (5 bases). This CDR3 contains 14 residues. V was shortened by 5 bases and J by 2 bases, with 15 bases between the two germline ends. Germline V gives CDR1 DFQATT, CDR2 SNEGSKA (reference sequence). The CDR3 coding sequence is TGCAGTGCTTCGGGGCCCACAGACAACTATGGCTACACCTTC. Translated: CSASGPTDNYGYTF.

In its sample, this clonotype was seen a few times. The gene calls are TRBV12-3 or TRBV12-4 and TRBJ2-3; 9 nucleotides align to TRBD2. V dropped 0 bases and J dropped 5; count of bases not matched to a gene: 6. CDR3 length equals 16 residues. As DNA, the CDR3 is TGTGCCAGCAGTTTAGCAGGTAGCGGGAGAGAAGATACGCAGTATTTT. Translating it yields CASSLAGSGREDTQYF.

The table lists this clonotype with a few counts. J is TRBJ1-2 and V is TRBV4-1; possible D gene TRBD1, 5 bases. The CDR3 totals 17 residues. V lost 1 base and J 1 base, leaving 16 bases between the germline ends. Germline V CDR1 and CDR2: MGHRA, YSYEKL. As DNA, the CDR3 is TGCGCCAGCAGCCAAGTCAGGGATACCGTACTTAACTATGGCTACACCTTC. Encoded protein: CASSQVRDTVLNYGYTF.